This entry lists 30 T cell receptor beta chains sequenced from one sample in a study of T-cell reconstitution after alpha-beta-depleted transplantation in children. Unique molecular identifiers featured in how the TCRbeta library was prepared. From the PCR reads, TCRdb called clonotypes with MiXCR, one entry per CDR3 protein. The sample lists fewer than 700,000 distinct CDR3 sequences, about an eighth occurring once. The starting material was PBMCs, mostly from graft donor cells, obtained 360 days after TCRalphabeta/CD19-depleted stem cell transplant. Every receptor here comes from a male patient under 18 who had a stem cell transplant for acute myeloid leukemia, so the T cells may come from the graft donor.

At least ten counts were recorded for this clonotype. The chain recombines TRBV29-1 with TRBJ1-5; 7 bases are a match to TRBD1. The CDR3 spans 13 residues. Germline V gene data show CDR1 as SQVTM and CDR2 as ANQGSEA. After removal of 4 bases from V and 1 base from J, the junction contained 1 base not matched to a gene. The CDR3 loop reads CSVARGSNQPQHF. DNA for the CDR3: TGCAGCGTTGCCAGGGGGAGCAATCAGCCCCAGCATTTT.

This clonotype was seen repeatedly, ten times or more. J is TRBJ2-2 and V is TRBV29-1, with a weak D call TRBD2 (7 bases). CDR3 length equals 15 residues. From germline, CDR1 is SQVTM and CDR2 ANQGSEA. V lost 4 bases, J lost 3 bases, and 15 bases lay in between. The CDR3: CSVGGGVYDTGELFF. The CDR3 DNA is TGCAGCGTTGGGGGGGGCGTTTATGACACCGGGGAGCTGTTTTTT.

This clonotype has a handful of counts. The chain is built from TRBV29-1 and TRBJ1-2; 8 positions agree with TRBD1. The CDR3 consists of 15 residues. Looked up from germline, CDR1 is SQVTM and CDR2 is ANQGSEA. The trim removed 4 bases at V and 5 bases at J, leaving 12 bases unmatched. CDR3 protein: CSVALGQGARYGYTF. The CDR3 coding sequence is TGCAGCGTTGCTCTGGGCCAGGGGGCGAGGTATGGCTACACCTTC.

This clonotype was observed at least ten times. The CDR3 protein is CATSRDQGYYEQYF. The CDR3 DNA reads as TGTGCCACCAGCAGAGATCAAGGGTACTACGAGCAGTACTTC. This chain links TRBV15 with TRBJ2-7; no reliable D call. The CDR3 contains 14 residues. Germline V gene data show CDR1 as LNHNV and CDR2 as YYDKDF (reference sequence). Trimming took off 0 bases at V and 3 bases at J, with 9 bases between the two ends.

This clonotype was counted at least ten times. The CDR3 loop is CASSINQQGVYNEQFF. CDR3 sequence (DNA): TGTGCCAGCAGCATTAACCAACAGGGAGTTTACAATGAGCAGTTCTTC. The V and J genes are TRBV7-9 and TRBJ2-1; D may be TRBD1 (6 bases). The V end was cut by 5 bases, the J end by 4 bases, with 18 bases between. Per the germline V gene, CDR1 is SEHNR and CDR2 is FQNEAQ (reference sequence). This CDR3 is built from 16 residues.

The CDR3 region is CASSFSNLAGGPYNEQFF. In DNA, the CDR3 is TGTGCCAGCAGTTTCTCCAATCTAGCGGGAGGACCCTACAATGAGCAGTTCTTC. The chain links TRBV12-3 or TRBV12-4 to TRBJ2-1; 11 bases fit TRBD2. With 3 bases clipped from V and 2 bases from J, the junction kept 9 bases outside the gene matches. The CDR3 is 18 amino acids.

This clonotype was picked up a small number of times. The germline gene is not matched at one end of the junction; a read error may be the cause. The rearrangement joins TRBV12-3 or TRBV12-4 to TRBJ1-2, with D maybe TRBD1 (6 bases). The CDR3 length is 13 residues. The CDR3 reads CASSAYVDRSTGF. The CDR3 DNA reads TGTGCCAGCAGTGCGTACGTCGACAGGTCCACCGGCTTC.

This clonotype has just a few counts. J is TRBJ1-1 and V is TRBV20-1, with D perhaps TRBD1 (6 bases). Per germline, CDR1 DFQATT and CDR2 SNEGSKA (reference sequence). Trimming shortened V by 5 bases and J by 1 base, and 11 bases separated the two germline ends. The CDR3 runs to 13 residues. This chain's CDR3 is CSAVGQKNTEAFF. DNA for the CDR3: TGCAGTGCTGTCGGACAGAAGAACACTGAAGCTTTCTTT.

A few counts support this clonotype. The rearrangement joins TRBV11-2 to TRBJ2-1; 10 bases are shared with TRBD2. Trimming cost V 0 bases and J 10 bases; bases outside gene matches: 6. Germline V gene lookup returns CDR1 SGHAT and CDR2 FQNNGV. This CDR3 contains 15 residues. The CDR3 sequence: CASSLDLAGAREQFF. The CDR3 DNA sequence: TGTGCCAGCAGCTTAGATCTAGCGGGAGCGCGCGAGCAGTTCTTC. The complete variable domain, with remaining parts taken from reference TRBV11-2 and TRBJ2-1, reads EAGVAQSPRYKIIEKRQSVAFWCNPISGHATLYWYQQILGQGPKLLIQFQNNGVVDDSQLPKDRFSAERLKGVDSTLKIQPAKLEDSAVYLCASSLDLAGAREQFFGPGTRLTVL.

The V and J genes are TRBV27 and TRBJ2-7; TRBD1 matches at 8 bases. Germline-derived CDR1 and CDR2 are MNHEY and SMNVEV (reference sequence). J lost 0 bases, V lost 6 bases, and 16 bases had no gene match. This CDR3 is built from 18 residues. The CDR3 spells CASSPLGTGPPVSYEQYF. In nucleotides, the CDR3 is TGTGCCAGCAGCCCCCTGGGGACAGGTCCCCCCGTCTCCTACGAGCAGTACTTC.

J is TRBJ1-1 and V is TRBV6-5, with D perhaps TRBD1 (6 bases). The CDR3 is 15 residues long. Trimming shortened V by 0 bases and J by 0 bases, and 8 bases separated the two germline ends. Germline V CDR1 and CDR2: MNHEY, SVGAGI. CDR3 loop: CASSYSGAMNTEAFF. CDR3 nucleotide sequence: TGTGCCAGCAGTTACTCGGGGGCCATGAACACTGAAGCTTTCTTT.

V and J are TRBV18 and TRBJ2-7; 7 positions agree with TRBD1. The length of the CDR3 is 16 residues. In germline, CDR1 is KGHSH, CDR2 LQKENI. V lost 3 bases to trimming and J lost 6 bases; unmatched junction nucleotides: 14. DNA for the CDR3: TGTGCCAGCTCACCGGTGACAGGGAAGGTCTGGGGCGAGCAGTACTTC. It codes for CASSPVTGKVWGEQYF.

This clonotype turned up a few times. The rearrangement uses TRBV27 and TRBJ2-2, with D possibly TRBD2 on 5 matching bases. This CDR3 is 17 amino acids long. Germline V CDR1 and CDR2: MNHEY, SMNVEV (reference sequence). Trimming left V 4 bases short and J 0 bases short, with 15 bases between. In nucleotides, the CDR3 is TGTGCCAGCAGTTACGGCGACGAGGGCCCGAACACCGGGGAGCTGTTTTTT. This encodes CASSYGDEGPNTGELFF.

This rearrangement joins TRBV18 to TRBJ2-3; TRBD1 matches 8 bases. This CDR3 has 19 residues. V was pared by 4 bases and J by 2 bases, with 17 bases of the junction left unmatched. Germline V gene lookup returns CDR1 KGHSH and CDR2 LQKENI. The CDR3 sequence is CASSREYGTGHQDTDTQYF. The DNA of the CDR3 is TGTGCCAGCTCACGGGAATACGGGACAGGACATCAAGACACAGATACGCAGTATTTT.

CDR3 nucleotide sequence: TGTGCCAGCAGTCCCATACGAGCGGGAGGCGACTACGAGCAGTACTTC. Protein product: CASSPIRAGGDYEQYF. The chain uses TRBV28 and TRBJ2-7; 9 bases are a match to TRBD2. CDR1 MDHEN and CDR2 SYDVKM come from the germline V gene. The CDR3 runs to 16 residues. V gave up 5 bases and J gave up 3 bases; unmatched junction bases: 11.

The V call is TRBV30, the J call TRBJ2-1, with TRBD2 identical over 12 bases. Germline V gives CDR1 GTSNPN, CDR2 SVGIG (reference sequence). The V and J ends lost 5 bases and 2 bases, in that order; junction bases with no gene match: 4. The CDR3 runs 15 residues. The CDR3 is CAWRRLAGAYNEQFF. The CDR3 region has the DNA TGTGCCTGGCGAAGACTAGCGGGAGCCTACAATGAGCAGTTCTTC.

This clonotype has more than one count but fewer than ten. CDR3 in amino acids: CSVAPRTSAHEQYF. The CDR3 region has the DNA TGCAGCGTGGCCCCCCGGACATCGGCCCACGAGCAGTACTTC. The rearrangement links TRBV20-1 to TRBJ2-7; possible D gene TRBD1, 5 bases. Germline CDR1 and CDR2: DFQATT and SNEGSKA (reference sequence). The CDR3 is 14 residues long.

This clonotype showed up just a few times. This chain uses TRBV29-1 with TRBJ2-5, with 9 bases that match TRBD2. V lost 6 bases, J lost 2 bases, and 13 bases stayed unmatched. The CDR3 contains 16 residues. The V gene's germline CDR1 is SQVTM and CDR2 ANQGSEA. CDR3 in DNA: TGCAGCGTGGGTAGCGGGAGTGTAACCGTTCAAGAGACCCAGTACTTC. It encodes CSVGSGSVTVQETQYF.

The DNA of the CDR3 is TGTGCCAGCAGTTTAGGGACAGAAACAGAGCAGTACTTC. Translated: CASSLGTETEQYF. The rearrangement joins TRBV27 to TRBJ2-7, with 7 bases identical to TRBD1. V shed 2 bases and J 7 bases; nucleotides not matched to a gene: 5. The germline CDR1 and CDR2 sequences are MNHEY and SMNVEV (reference sequence). This CDR3 is built from 13 residues.

The chain couples TRBV9 to TRBJ1-3, with a tentative D call TRBD1 (5 bases). The germline V gene encodes CDR1 SGDLS and CDR2 YYNGEE. V lost 2 bases and J lost 6, with 12 bases in between. The CDR3 is 14 residues long. The CDR3 loop is CASSVGPGENTIYF. The CDR3 nucleotides are TGTGCCAGCAGCGTGGGACCGGGGGAAAACACCATATATTTT.

This clonotype was picked up a small number of times. The V call is TRBV29-1, the J call TRBJ2-7, with 8 nucleotides matching TRBD2. The germline gives CDR1 SQVTM, CDR2 ANQGSEA. The CDR3 runs to 14 residues. The trim removed 0 bases at V and 3 bases at J, leaving 4 bases unmatched. The CDR3 DNA is TGCAGCGTTGAAGATCGGCTAGCGGGCTACGAGCAGTACTTC. Translated: CSVEDRLAGYEQYF.

This clonotype was observed many times. V and J are TRBV4-3 and TRBJ2-7; 8 nucleotides match TRBD1. Looked up from germline, CDR1 is LGHNA and CDR2 is YSLEER. The J segment lost 6 bases and the V segment lost 6 bases, leaving 10 bases of the junction unmatched. This CDR3 is built from 14 residues. The CDR3 DNA follows: TGCGCCAGCAGTACCGGACAGGGTGGCGGCGAGCAGTACTTC. This gives the protein CASSTGQGGGEQYF.

This clonotype was seen repeatedly, ten times or more. V gene TRBV7-6 combines with J gene TRBJ2-3; D call uncertain. The V end lost 5 bases, the J end lost 4 bases, and 10 bases lay between the germline ends. The CDR3 contains 13 residues. Germline V gene sequence: CDR1 SGHVS, CDR2 FNYEAQ. In DNA, the CDR3 is TGTGCCAGCAGCCCCTGGACCGCAGATACGCAGTATTTT. Its protein is CASSPWTADTQYF.

This clonotype was observed at least ten times. This chain joins TRBV12-3 or TRBV12-4 and TRBJ2-1; TRBD1 matches 8 bases. The CDR3 spans 15 residues. J was trimmed by 1 base and V by 7 bases; bases with no gene match: 6. The DNA of the CDR3 is TGTGCCAGCACTTGGGACAGGAATTCCTACAATGAGCAGTTCTTC. It is translated as CASTWDRNSYNEQFF.

The CDR3 protein is CASSEWRGGTDTQYF. The CDR3 coding sequence is TGTGCCAGCAGTGAATGGCGGGGGGGCACAGATACGCAGTATTTT. This chain joins TRBV25-1 and TRBJ2-3; the match to TRBD2 covers 8 bases. The V and J ends lost 1 base and 1 base, in that order; junction bases with no gene match: 1. Per germline, CDR1 MGHDK and CDR2 SYGVNS. The length of the CDR3 is 15 residues. The whole variable domain, remainder taken from reference TRBV25-1 and TRBJ2-3, is EADIYQTPRYLVIGTGKKITLECSQTMGHDKMYWYQQDPGMELHLIHYSYGVNSTEKGDLSSESTVSRIRTEHFPLTLESARPSHTSQYLCASSEWRGGTDTQYFGPGTRLTVL.

V gene TRBV14 combines with J gene TRBJ2-7; D is perhaps TRBD1 or TRBD2 (5 bases each). Germline V gene sequence: CDR1 SGHDN, CDR2 FVKESK. The CDR3 runs to 13 residues. V lost 4 bases to trimming and J lost 5 bases, with 12 bases between them. CDR3 DNA sequence: TGTGCCAGCAGCCTGCCTTTGGGGGACGAGCAGTACTTC. Protein product: CASSLPLGDEQYF.

This chain uses TRBV4-3 with TRBJ2-5; tentatively, D is TRBD2 (5 bases). Per germline, CDR1 LGHNA and CDR2 YSLEER. V gave up 1 base and J gave up 5 bases, with 8 bases separating them. This CDR3 comprises 13 residues. The CDR3 sequence: CASSQVTRETQYF. For the CDR3, the DNA is TGCGCCAGCAGCCAAGTCACTAGGGAGACCCAGTACTTC.

Only a few counts were recorded for this clonotype. This rearrangement joins TRBV12-3 or TRBV12-4 to TRBJ2-1, with 9 bases identical to TRBD2. After removal of 6 bases from V and 7 bases from J, the junction contained 13 bases not matched to a gene. The CDR3 is 16 amino acids. CDR3 in DNA: TGTGCCAGCAGGGCCTTGTGGCGGGAGGGCCAGAATGAGCAGTTCTTC. It encodes CASRALWREGQNEQFF.

J is TRBJ1-5 and V is TRBV12-3 or TRBV12-4, with 11 bases matching TRBD1. The CDR3 is made up of 16 amino acids. Germline trimming cut 7 bases from V and 0 bases from J; bases unmatched to any gene: 5. For the CDR3, the DNA is TGTGCCAGCATGGGACAGGGGGTTTCTAGCAATCAGCCCCAGCATTTT. This sequence encodes CASMGQGVSSNQPQHF.

Note on this clonotype: One end of the junction does not line up with germline, which may come from a read error. This sequence joins TRBV20-1 and TRBJ1-5, with a tentative D call TRBD1 (5 bases). The CDR3 runs 17 residues. Germline lookup yields CDR1 DFQATT and CDR2 SNEGSKA (reference sequence). The CDR3 sequence: CCARDRPDTYSNQPQHF. CDR3 nucleotides: TGCTGTGCTAGAGATCGGCCGGACACTTATAGCAATCAGCCCCAGCATTTT.